This is a list of T cell receptor beta chains from one sample in a study of blood T cell repertoires in COVID-19. Measured with immunoSEQ multiplex PCR; TCRdb has only the in-frame clones, and not every one. The sample lists 130,000 or so clones, approximately 80% occurring once. Sample: peripheral blood. These TCRs come from a human donor in a cohort sampled during active COVID-19. Both conserved end residues are part of each CDR3. The order of the fields is CDR3 protein, CDR3 DNA, V gene, D gene, J gene, clone size. D genes are given only for firm matches. Rows give clone size only sometimes, using once, few, many, or a class for an expanded clone.

cdr3_aa: CASSQDMGLAGGRVGEQYF
cdr3_nt: TGTGCCAGCAGCCAAGATATGGGACTAGCGGGGGGCAGAGTGGGCGAGCAGTACTTC
v_call: TRBV4-2
d_call: TRBD2
j_call: TRBJ2-7
clone_size: NA

cdr3_aa: CASSIYRGHYGYTF
cdr3_nt: TGTGCCAGCAGCATTTACAGGGGCCACTATGGCTACACCTTC
v_call: TRBV5-6
d_call: TRBD1
j_call: TRBJ1-2
clone_size: NA

cdr3_aa: CASSELYEAFF
cdr3_nt: TGTGCCAGCAGTGAGTTGTATGAAGCTTTCTTT
v_call: TRBV2
d_call: NA
j_call: TRBJ1-1
clone_size: few

cdr3_aa: CATLRGLSSYEQYF
cdr3_nt: TGTGCCACTTTGAGAGGTCTCAGCTCCTACGAGCAGTACTTC
v_call: TRBV2
d_call: NA
j_call: TRBJ2-7
clone_size: NA

cdr3_aa: CATSDSRRADTQYF
cdr3_nt: TGTGCCACCAGTGATTCTCGCCGCGCAGATACGCAGTATTTT
v_call: TRBV24-1
d_call: NA
j_call: TRBJ2-3
clone_size: once

cdr3_aa: CASSYAGTARGEKLFF
cdr3_nt: TGCGCCAGCAGCTACGCGGGGACAGCCAGAGGTGAAAAACTGTTTTTT
v_call: TRBV5-1
d_call: TRBD1
j_call: TRBJ1-4
clone_size: NA

cdr3_aa: CASGLQDEQFF
cdr3_nt: TGTGCCAGCGGTTTGCAGGATGAGCAGTTCTTC
v_call: TRBV6-5
d_call: NA
j_call: TRBJ2-1
clone_size: NA

cdr3_aa: CASSLARGSTGELFF
cdr3_nt: TGTGCCAGCAGCTTAGCCAGGGGATCTACCGGGGAGCTGTTTTTT
v_call: TRBV11-3
d_call: NA
j_call: TRBJ2-2
clone_size: NA

cdr3_aa: CASSLGAGGPYEQYF
cdr3_nt: TGTGCCAGCAGCTTAGGGGCAGGGGGGCCCTACGAGCAGTACTTC
v_call: TRBV7-2
d_call: NA
j_call: TRBJ2-7
clone_size: NA

cdr3_aa: CATSDRDRETQYF
cdr3_nt: TGTGCCACCAGTGACAGGGATAGGGAGACCCAGTACTTC
v_call: TRBV24-1
d_call: NA
j_call: TRBJ2-5
clone_size: NA

cdr3_aa: CASSLSGESGGYTF
cdr3_nt: TGCGCCAGCAGCTTGTCTGGGGAGTCGGGTGGCTACACCTTC
v_call: TRBV5-1
d_call: NA
j_call: TRBJ1-2
clone_size: NA

cdr3_aa: CAIRGQGENTEAFF
cdr3_nt: TGTGCCATCAGGGGACAGGGAGAGAACACTGAAGCTTTCTTT
v_call: TRBV10-3
d_call: TRBD1
j_call: TRBJ1-1
clone_size: NA

cdr3_aa: CAISTTEGTVHSYEQYF
cdr3_nt: TGTGCCATCAGTACCACCGAAGGGACAGTCCACTCCTACGAGCAGTACTTC
v_call: TRBV10-3
d_call: TRBD1
j_call: TRBJ2-7
clone_size: NA

cdr3_aa: CASSGLGGGFPSYGYTF
cdr3_nt: TGTGCCAGCAGCGGTCTGGGGGGGGGATTCCCCTCCTATGGCTACACCTTC
v_call: TRBV9
d_call: NA
j_call: TRBJ1-2
clone_size: NA

cdr3_aa: CASSASGQEGNTIYF
cdr3_nt: TGTGCCAGCAGCGCTTCTGGACAGGAGGGAAACACCATATATTTT
v_call: TRBV9
d_call: TRBD1
j_call: TRBJ1-3
clone_size: NA

cdr3_aa: CASRFLAGGVGEQFF
cdr3_nt: TGTGCCAGCAGATTCCTAGCGGGGGGGGTTGGTGAGCAGTTCTTC
v_call: TRBV3-1/TRBV3-2
d_call: TRBD2
j_call: TRBJ2-1
clone_size: NA

cdr3_aa: CASNARGQPQHF
cdr3_nt: TGTGCCAGCAACGCACGGGGTCAGCCCCAGCATTTT
v_call: TRBV2
d_call: NA
j_call: TRBJ1-5
clone_size: NA

cdr3_aa: CASSLEVGGLRETQYF
cdr3_nt: TGCGCCAGCAGCTTGGAGGTCGGGGGGCTTCGAGAGACCCAGTACTTC
v_call: TRBV5-1
d_call: NA
j_call: TRBJ2-5
clone_size: NA

cdr3_aa: CASSQAGQGAYYGYTF
cdr3_nt: TGTGCCAGCAGCCAAGCGGGACAGGGGGCGTACTATGGCTACACCTTC
v_call: TRBV14
d_call: TRBD1
j_call: TRBJ1-2
clone_size: NA

cdr3_aa: CASSSPGQANGYTF
cdr3_nt: TGCGCCAGCAGTTCCCCAGGACAGGCTAATGGCTACACCTTC
v_call: TRBV5-1
d_call: TRBD1
j_call: TRBJ1-2
clone_size: NA

cdr3_aa: CASSTGSRAGGRTDTQYF
cdr3_nt: TGTGCCAGCAGCACAGGTTCCCGGGCGGGGGGGCGCACAGATACGCAGTATTTT
v_call: TRBV11-2
d_call: TRBD2
j_call: TRBJ2-3
clone_size: NA

cdr3_aa: CSASPGTGDLAGNTIYF
cdr3_nt: TGCAGTGCTAGTCCCGGGACAGGGGATTTGGCTGGAAACACCATATATTTT
v_call: TRBV20-1
d_call: TRBD1
j_call: TRBJ1-3
clone_size: few

cdr3_aa: CASSPASGGSYEQYF
cdr3_nt: TGTGCCAGCAGCCCCGCTAGCGGTGGATCCTACGAGCAGTACTTC
v_call: TRBV3-1/TRBV3-2
d_call: TRBD2
j_call: TRBJ2-7
clone_size: NA

cdr3_aa: CASSQSGRGYGYTF
cdr3_nt: TGTGCCAGCAGCCAATCGGGTAGGGGATATGGCTACACCTTC
v_call: TRBV7-9
d_call: NA
j_call: TRBJ1-2
clone_size: NA

cdr3_aa: CASSSFTSVLNEQFF
cdr3_nt: TGTGCCAGCAGCTCGTTTACTAGCGTTTTGAATGAGCAGTTCTTC
v_call: TRBV7-9
d_call: TRBD2
j_call: TRBJ2-1
clone_size: NA

cdr3_aa: CSASKPLGNSEQYF
cdr3_nt: TGCAGTGCTAGTAAACCACTAGGAAACTCCGAGCAGTACTTC
v_call: TRBV20-1
d_call: NA
j_call: TRBJ2-7
clone_size: NA

cdr3_aa: CASSLQVTDTQYF
cdr3_nt: TGTGCCAGCAGTTTACAGGTCACAGATACGCAGTATTTT
v_call: TRBV12-3/TRBV12-4
d_call: NA
j_call: TRBJ2-3
clone_size: NA

cdr3_aa: CASSLVGSGRSYEQYF
cdr3_nt: TGTGCCAGCAGCTTAGTAGGTAGCGGGAGATCCTACGAGCAGTACTTC
v_call: TRBV7-2
d_call: TRBD2
j_call: TRBJ2-7
clone_size: NA

cdr3_aa: CASRGGLPSGFF
cdr3_nt: TGTGCCAGCAGAGGAGGGCTCCCTAGTGGTTTCTTT
v_call: TRBV2
d_call: NA
j_call: TRBJ1-1
clone_size: NA

cdr3_aa: CASSLSDVPLHF
cdr3_nt: TGTGCCAGCAGCTTGAGCGATGTGCCCCTCCACTTT
v_call: TRBV5-8
d_call: NA
j_call: TRBJ1-6
clone_size: NA

cdr3_aa: CASSSSSYNEQFF
cdr3_nt: TGTGCCAGCAGTTCGTCGAGCTACAATGAGCAGTTCTTC
v_call: TRBV5-4
d_call: NA
j_call: TRBJ2-1
clone_size: few

cdr3_aa: CASSSRGEKLFF
cdr3_nt: TGTGCCAGCAGTTCGCGAGGGGAAAAACTGTTTTTT
v_call: TRBV6-2/TRBV6-3
d_call: NA
j_call: TRBJ1-4
clone_size: NA

cdr3_aa: CATSDGVGRVGEQYF
cdr3_nt: TGTGCCACCAGTGATGGCGTTGGTCGGGTTGGCGAGCAGTACTTC
v_call: TRBV24-1
d_call: NA
j_call: TRBJ2-7
clone_size: few

cdr3_aa: CAWSFGGSSNQPQHF
cdr3_nt: TGTGCCTGGAGTTTTGGAGGGTCGAGCAATCAGCCCCAGCATTTT
v_call: TRBV30
d_call: NA
j_call: TRBJ1-5
clone_size: once

cdr3_aa: CASSGSGSYEQYF
cdr3_nt: TGTGCCAGCAGCGGTAGCGGGTCCTACGAGCAGTACTTC
v_call: TRBV6-2/TRBV6-3
d_call: TRBD2
j_call: TRBJ2-7
clone_size: NA

cdr3_aa: CATSDTSRVRADTQYF
cdr3_nt: TGTGCCACCAGTGACACTTCCCGGGTCAGGGCAGATACGCAGTATTTT
v_call: TRBV24-1
d_call: NA
j_call: TRBJ2-3
clone_size: once

cdr3_aa: CASSSGGGELFF
cdr3_nt: TGTGCCAGCAGCTCGGGAGGGGGGGAGCTGTTTTTT
v_call: TRBV11-3
d_call: TRBD2
j_call: TRBJ2-2
clone_size: NA

cdr3_aa: CASSPGRLPGKLFF
cdr3_nt: TGTGCCAGCAGCCCAGGACGACTGCCAGGGAAACTGTTTTTT
v_call: TRBV7-8
d_call: NA
j_call: TRBJ1-4
clone_size: NA

cdr3_aa: CASSFRDRGENEQFF
cdr3_nt: TGTGCCAGCAGCTTCCGGGACAGGGGCGAGAATGAGCAGTTCTTC
v_call: TRBV7-3
d_call: TRBD1
j_call: TRBJ2-1
clone_size: NA

cdr3_aa: CASSYHFGELFF
cdr3_nt: TGTGCCAGCAGCTACCACTTCGGGGAGCTGTTTTTT
v_call: TRBV7-2
d_call: NA
j_call: TRBJ2-2
clone_size: NA

cdr3_aa: CASSLTEGGHEQYF
cdr3_nt: TGTGCCAGCAGTTTAACGGAGGGCGGGCACGAGCAGTACTTC
v_call: TRBV28
d_call: NA
j_call: TRBJ2-7
clone_size: NA

cdr3_aa: CASSSPGSFNYGYTF
cdr3_nt: TGTGCCAGCAGTAGCCCGGGGAGCTTTAACTATGGCTACACCTTC
v_call: TRBV6-5
d_call: NA
j_call: TRBJ1-2
clone_size: NA

cdr3_aa: CASSQNTGGAGTDTQYF
cdr3_nt: TGCGCCAGCAGCCAGAATACAGGGGGCGCTGGCACAGATACGCAGTATTTT
v_call: TRBV4-3
d_call: TRBD1
j_call: TRBJ2-3
clone_size: NA

cdr3_aa: CASSGGGQAGYGYTF
cdr3_nt: TGTGCCAGCAGCGGAGGGGGACAGGCGGGCTATGGCTACACCTTC
v_call: TRBV14
d_call: TRBD1
j_call: TRBJ1-2
clone_size: NA

cdr3_aa: CASSEERNTEAFF
cdr3_nt: TGTGCCAGCAGTGAGGAGAGGAACACTGAAGCTTTCTTT
v_call: TRBV2
d_call: NA
j_call: TRBJ1-1
clone_size: few

cdr3_aa: CASSYSQWQGAYEQYF
cdr3_nt: TGTGCCAGCAGTTATAGTCAATGGCAGGGGGCTTACGAGCAGTACTTC
v_call: TRBV6-6
d_call: TRBD1
j_call: TRBJ2-7
clone_size: NA

cdr3_aa: CASSSPDRGGADTQYF
cdr3_nt: TGTGCCAGCAGTTCCCCTGACAGGGGAGGGGCAGATACGCAGTATTTT
v_call: TRBV6-6
d_call: NA
j_call: TRBJ2-3
clone_size: NA

cdr3_aa: CASSYQGGDGYTF
cdr3_nt: TGTGCCAGTAGCTATCAGGGCGGGGATGGCTACACCTTC
v_call: TRBV19
d_call: NA
j_call: TRBJ1-2
clone_size: NA

cdr3_aa: CSGTSAEHEQFF
cdr3_nt: TGCAGTGGGACTAGCGCTGAACACGAGCAGTTCTTC
v_call: TRBV29-1
d_call: TRBD2
j_call: TRBJ2-1
clone_size: NA